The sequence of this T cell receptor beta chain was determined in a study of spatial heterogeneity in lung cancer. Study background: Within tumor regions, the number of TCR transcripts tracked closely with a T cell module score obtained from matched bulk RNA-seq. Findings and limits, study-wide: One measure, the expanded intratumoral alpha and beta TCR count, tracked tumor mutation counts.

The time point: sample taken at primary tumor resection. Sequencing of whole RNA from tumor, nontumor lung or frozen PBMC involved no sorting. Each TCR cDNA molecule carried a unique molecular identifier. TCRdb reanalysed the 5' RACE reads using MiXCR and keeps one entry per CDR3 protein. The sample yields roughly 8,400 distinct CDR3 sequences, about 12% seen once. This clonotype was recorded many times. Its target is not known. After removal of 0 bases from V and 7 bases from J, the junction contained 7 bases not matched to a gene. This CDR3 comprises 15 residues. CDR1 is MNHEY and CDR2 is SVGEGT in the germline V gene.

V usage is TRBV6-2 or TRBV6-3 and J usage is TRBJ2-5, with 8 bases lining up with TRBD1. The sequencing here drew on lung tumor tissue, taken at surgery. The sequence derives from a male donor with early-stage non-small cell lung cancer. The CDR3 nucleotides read TGTGCCAGCAGTTACTCGATGGACAGGGTTGTGACCCAGTACTTC. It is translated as CASSYSMDRVVTQYF.